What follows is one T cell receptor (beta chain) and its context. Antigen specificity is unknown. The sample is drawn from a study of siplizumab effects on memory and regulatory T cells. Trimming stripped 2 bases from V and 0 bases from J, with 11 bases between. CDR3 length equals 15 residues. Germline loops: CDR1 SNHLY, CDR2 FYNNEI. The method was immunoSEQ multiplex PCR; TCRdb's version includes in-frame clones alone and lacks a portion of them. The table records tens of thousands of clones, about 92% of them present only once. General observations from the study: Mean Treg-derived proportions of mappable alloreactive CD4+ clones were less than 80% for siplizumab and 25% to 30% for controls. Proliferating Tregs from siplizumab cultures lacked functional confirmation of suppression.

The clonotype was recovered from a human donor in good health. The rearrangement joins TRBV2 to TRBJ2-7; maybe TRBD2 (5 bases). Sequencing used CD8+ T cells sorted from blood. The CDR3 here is CASSELASLSYEQYF. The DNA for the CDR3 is TGTGCCAGCAGTGAATTGGCTAGCCTCTCCTACGAGCAGTACTTC.